This T cell receptor beta chain emerged from a study of T cell clusters in autoimmune cytopenias. TRB was amplified by touch-down multiplex PCR, primer pools A and B combined. Each CDR3 protein gets one entry in TCRdb, which reprocessed the multiplex PCR reads and gives no DNA. This repertoire includes some 2,000 distinct CDR3 sequences. Each sample's input was about 270 ng genomic DNA, 40,000 or so genome equivalents. Germline-derived CDR1 and CDR2 are MNHEY and SMNVEV (reference sequence). The CDR3 is made up of 15 amino acids. This clonotype registers medium-sized by frequency. No antigen is known for it. Study results and limitations: Primary autoimmune cytopenia patients seemingly lacked the physiological T cell clusters found in healthy donors.

The sequenced material came from peripheral blood. The chain has TRBV27 and TRBJ1-2; TCRdb calls TRBD1, which cannot be checked without DNA. This TCR was sampled from a human donor with an autoimmune cytopenia or autoimmune hepatitis (not recorded which). CDR3 sequence reads: CASSLSRTGGEGYTF.